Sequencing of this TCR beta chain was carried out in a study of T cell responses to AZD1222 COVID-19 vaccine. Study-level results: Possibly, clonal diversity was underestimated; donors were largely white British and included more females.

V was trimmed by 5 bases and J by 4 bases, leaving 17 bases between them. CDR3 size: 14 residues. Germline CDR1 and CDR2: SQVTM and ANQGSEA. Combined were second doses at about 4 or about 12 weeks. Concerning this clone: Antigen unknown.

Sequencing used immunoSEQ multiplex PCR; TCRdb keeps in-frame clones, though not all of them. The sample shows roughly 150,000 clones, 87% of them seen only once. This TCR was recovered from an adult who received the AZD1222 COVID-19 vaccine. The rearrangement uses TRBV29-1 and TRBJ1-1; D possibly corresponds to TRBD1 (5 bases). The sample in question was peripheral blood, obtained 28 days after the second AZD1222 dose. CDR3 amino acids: CSVPLGGIPTEAFF. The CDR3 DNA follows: TGCAGCGTTCCACTGGGGGGGATCCCCACTGAAGCTTTCTTT.